The 12 T cell receptor beta chains reported below all come from one sample, sequenced in a study of technical replicates of blood from several donors. TCRdb keeps only in-frame clones here, not all; method: immunoSEQ multiplex PCR. This table has about 85,000 clones, just under 95% appearing once. Sequenced material: T cells isolated from PBMCs. The receptors were gathered from a human donor in good health.

The V and J genes are TRBV5-4 and TRBJ2-5; TRBD2 matches 7 bases. Per germline, CDR1 SGHNT and CDR2 YYREEE (reference sequence). The V and J ends lost 4 bases and 1 base, in that order; junction bases with no gene match: 1. The CDR3 runs to 13 residues. This CDR3 reads CASSRTSQETQYF. The CDR3 nucleotides are TGTGCCAGCAGCAGGACTAGCCAAGAGACCCAGTACTTC.

Written as DNA, the CDR3 is TGTGCCAGCAGTGACCGTTCACCCCTCCACTTT. Residues: CASSDRSPLHF. The V call is TRBV2, the J call TRBJ1-6; D is undetermined. Germline-derived CDR1 and CDR2 are SNHLY and FYNNEI. Deletions cut 3 bases from V and 9 bases from J, with 3 bases between. CDR3 length: 11 residues.

The chain is built from TRBV2 and TRBJ1-1, with 9 positions matching TRBD1. CDR3 length: 14 amino acids. Germline V gives CDR1 SNHLY, CDR2 FYNNEI. The V gene end was trimmed by 8 bases and the J gene end by 5 bases; junction bases not matched to a gene: 9. The CDR3 nucleotides are TGTGCCAGCGTCGAGGGGACAGGGAAGACTGAAGCTTTCTTT. Residues: CASVEGTGKTEAFF.

The CDR3 loop reads CASSSRGHGLGEQYF. For the CDR3, the DNA is TGTGCCAGCAGCTCAAGGGGACATGGGCTGGGCGAGCAGTACTTC. The V and J genes are TRBV11-2 and TRBJ2-7, with D possibly being TRBD1 (6 bases). The V end lost 4 bases, the J end lost 6 bases, and 19 bases lay between the germline ends. The germline gives CDR1 SGHAT, CDR2 FQNNGV. This CDR3 comprises 15 residues.

The genes are TRBV6-4 and TRBJ2-4; perhaps TRBD1 as D (5 bases). Germline lookup yields CDR1 MRHNA and CDR2 SNTAGT. The CDR3 runs to 14 residues. The germline V and J ends were trimmed by 5 bases and 3 bases, with 11 bases remaining between them. The CDR3: CASSPAQGKNIQYF. The CDR3, as DNA: TGTGCCAGCAGTCCCGCCCAGGGCAAAAACATTCAGTACTTC.

The chain employs TRBV7-6 and TRBJ2-1, with 10 bases aligning to TRBD1. CDR3 length: 15 residues. V lost 5 bases and J lost 10; bases outside the gene matches: 11. The germline V gene encodes CDR1 SGHVS and CDR2 FNYEAQ. This CDR3 reads CASSPEDRGDWEQFF. CDR3 nucleotide sequence: TGTGCCAGCAGCCCCGAGGACAGGGGGGATTGGGAGCAGTTCTTC.

The rearrangement joins TRBV30 to TRBJ2-3; maybe TRBD1 (5 bases). V lost 4 bases and J 5 bases, leaving 13 bases between the germline ends. The CDR3 has 13 amino acids. From germline, CDR1 is GTSNPN and CDR2 SVGIG (reference sequence). The CDR3 loop is CAWNSDTGDTQYF. The CDR3 DNA is TGTGCCTGGAACTCGGACACCGGAGATACGCAGTATTTT.

This clone was seen only once. The rearrangement joins TRBV11-2 to TRBJ2-7; 11 positions match TRBD2. CDR1 is SGHAT, CDR2 FQNNGV, per germline. The CDR3 covers 15 residues. With V trimmed by 6 bases and J by 6 bases, 10 bases remained unmatched. DNA of the CDR3: TGTGCCAGCAGACGCGTAGCGGGAGGGCCGGGCGAGCAGTACTTC. It translates to CASRRVAGGPGEQYF.

The rearrangement joins TRBV15 to TRBJ2-7; TRBD2 is a possible D gene (6 bases). The CDR3 sequence is 13 residues long. Trimming cost V 8 bases and J 3 bases, with 14 bases left between them. Germline CDR1 LNHNV, CDR2 YYDKDF (reference sequence). CDR3 DNA sequence: TGTGCCACCTCCCGGGACTCTATCTACGAGCAGTACTTC. Amino acid sequence: CATSRDSIYEQYF.

The chain couples TRBV5-1 to TRBJ2-2; 7 positions match TRBD2. Germline trimming cut 4 bases from V and 2 bases from J; bases unmatched to any gene: 14. This CDR3 region has 18 residues. The germline V gene encodes CDR1 SGHRS and CDR2 YFSETQ. CDR3 sequence (DNA): TGCGCCAGCAGCCCAGCCCTCCTAGCGGCAGGAAACACCGGGGAGCTGTTTTTT. It codes for CASSPALLAAGNTGELFF.

V gene TRBV29-1 combines with J gene TRBJ2-5; D is possibly TRBD2 (6 bases). The CDR3 covers 14 residues. Germline CDR1 reads SQVTM; CDR2 reads ANQGSEA. V lost 1 base and J lost 7, with 16 bases in between. Here the CDR3 reads CSVEVGGPGGTQYF. The CDR3 DNA reads TGCAGCGTTGAAGTGGGGGGTCCTGGGGGGACCCAGTACTTC.

This chain links TRBV28 with TRBJ1-5, with 9 bases aligning to TRBD1. Trimming removed 5 bases from V and 6 bases from J; junction bases left unmatched: 2. The CDR3 is 13 residues long. CDR1 MDHEN and CDR2 SYDVKM come from the germline V gene. The CDR3 here is CASSMDRGQPQHF. The DNA for the CDR3 is TGTGCCAGCAGTATGGACAGGGGTCAGCCCCAGCATTTT.